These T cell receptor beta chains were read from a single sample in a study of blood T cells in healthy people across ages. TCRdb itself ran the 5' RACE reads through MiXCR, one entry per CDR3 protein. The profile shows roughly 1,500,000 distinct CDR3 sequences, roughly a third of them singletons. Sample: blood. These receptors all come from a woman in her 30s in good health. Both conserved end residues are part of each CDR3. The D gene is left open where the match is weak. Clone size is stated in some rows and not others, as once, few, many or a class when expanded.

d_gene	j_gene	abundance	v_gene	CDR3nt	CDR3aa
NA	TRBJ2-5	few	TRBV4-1	TGTGCCAGCAGCTTATCCCAGTACCAAGAGACCCAGTACTTC	CASSLSQYQETQYF
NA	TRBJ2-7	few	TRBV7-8	TGTGCCACCACCGGGATTGGCTACGAGCAGTACTTC	CATTGIGYEQYF
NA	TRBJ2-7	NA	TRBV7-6	TGTGCCAGCAGCTTAGGTGGGAGTAGCCGCGAGCAGTACTTC	CASSLGGSSREQYF
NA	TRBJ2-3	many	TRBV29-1	TGCAGTGCTGACAGATCTCCCCCAACAGATACGCAGTATTTT	CSADRSPPTDTQYF
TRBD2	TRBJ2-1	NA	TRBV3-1	TGTGCCAGCAGCCGACGGGGACTAGCGAACTCCTACAATGAGCAGTTCTTC	CASSRRGLANSYNEQFF
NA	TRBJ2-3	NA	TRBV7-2	TGTGCCAGCCCGCCGGGACAACGACAACAAATTAGCACAGATACGCAGTATTTT	CASPPGQRQQISTDTQYF
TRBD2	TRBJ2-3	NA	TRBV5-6	TGTGCCAGCAGCATGGGACTAAGCACAGATACGCAGTATTTT	CASSMGLSTDTQYF
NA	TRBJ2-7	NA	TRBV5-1	TGCGCCAGCAGCTTGTTGCAGGGGGGAACGTACGAGCAGTACTTC	CASSLLQGGTYEQYF
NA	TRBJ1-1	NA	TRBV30	TGTGCCTGGAGTACGAACACTGAAGCTTTCTTT	CAWSTNTEAFF
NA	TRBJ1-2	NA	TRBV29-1	TGCAGCGTTCCGTTGCGGGGAGCGGATGACTACACCTTC	CSVPLRGADDYTF
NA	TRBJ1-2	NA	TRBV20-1	TGCAGGGCTAGAGAGGCAGTGGATGGCTACACCTTC	CRAREAVDGYTF
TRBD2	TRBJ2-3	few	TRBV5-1	TGCGCCAGCAGCTCGAGCGGGATGGGCTCAGATACGCAGTATTTT	CASSSSGMGSDTQYF
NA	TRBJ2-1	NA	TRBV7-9	TGTGCGCGCAGCTTAGTGGGGCCAGAGCAGTTCTTC	CARSLVGPEQFF
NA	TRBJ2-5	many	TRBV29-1	TGCAGCGTTGAGGACGGGAGAGGGGAGACCCAGTACTTC	CSVEDGRGETQYF
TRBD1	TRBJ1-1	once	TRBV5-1	TGCGCCAGCCGACAGGGTTCAATGAACACTGAAGCTTTCTTT	CASRQGSMNTEAFF
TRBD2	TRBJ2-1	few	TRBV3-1	TGTGCCAGCAGCCCCACTAGCGCGCGGGCGAATGAGCAGTTCTTC	CASSPTSARANEQFF
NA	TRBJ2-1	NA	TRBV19	TGTGCCAGTAGTATCAGTCAATCATCCTACAATGAGCAGTTCTTC	CASSISQSSYNEQFF
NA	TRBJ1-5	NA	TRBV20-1	TGCAGTGCTAGAGGGACACTCTTCCATAGCAATCAGCCCCAGCATTTT	CSARGTLFHSNQPQHF
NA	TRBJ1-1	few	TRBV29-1	TGCAGCGTTGCCCAGAGCGGCGCTTTCTTT	CSVAQSGAFF
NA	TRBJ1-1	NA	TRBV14	TGTGCCAGCAGCCAAGCCCCAAGGGGGACGGAAGCTTTCTTT	CASSQAPRGTEAFF
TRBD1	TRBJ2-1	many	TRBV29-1	TGCAGCGTTGAATTCGGGGACAGGTATTCCTACAATGAGCAGTTCTTC	CSVEFGDRYSYNEQFF
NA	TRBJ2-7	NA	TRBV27	TGTGCCGGCAGTATATCAGGGAGTTACGAGCAGTACTTC	CAGSISGSYEQYF
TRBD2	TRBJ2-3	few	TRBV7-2	TGTGCCAGCAGCTTAACCCTAGCGGGGGTTTTAGATACGCAGTATTTT	CASSLTLAGVLDTQYF
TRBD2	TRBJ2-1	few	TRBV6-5	TGTGCCAGCAGTTACTCCCGGGGAGGGAAGAATGGAATCGTGCAGTTCTTC	CASSYSRGGKNGIVQFF
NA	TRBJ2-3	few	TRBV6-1	TGTGCCAGCAGTGAAGCGCTACAGGCACCCGACACAGATACGCAGTATTTT	CASSEALQAPDTDTQYF
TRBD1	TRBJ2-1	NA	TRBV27	TGTGCCAGCAGTTTCTGGACAGGATCGGGCGTGTACAATGAGCAGTTCTTC	CASSFWTGSGVYNEQFF
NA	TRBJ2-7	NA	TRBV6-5	TGTGCCAGCAAATACGGGGCGACGGGCTCCTACGAGCAGTACTTC	CASKYGATGSYEQYF